Each of the 16 T cell receptor beta chains below was sequenced from the same sample in a study of T-cell memory formation after mild COVID-19 (dated by TCRdb to about 2021). Libraries came from 5' RACE. The instrument was an Illumina NovaSeq 6000. TCRdb applied fastp at Q25 and MiXCR to the public reads, then kept only in-frame beta chains. Every distinct CDR3 protein forms one entry, paired with its most common genes and DNA. For this sample the table gives about 90,000 distinct CDR3 sequences, of which over 12% were detected only once. 39% of the sample is in the top ten clones. Sequenced material: PBMCs or a T cell subset sorted from them (not recorded which). These receptors were taken from a man between 18 and 29 years old who had mild COVID-19 (a few samples of this study predate the infection). The sample titles of this study are shuffled in the database, so cell type and time point are left out; the donor was told from shared clones.

The chain combines TRBV12-3 or TRBV12-4 with TRBJ2-3; the D is unclear. Deletions cut 7 bases from V and 4 bases from J, with 24 bases between. This CDR3 is 17 amino acids long. The CDR3 reads CASTSGYYGYSADTQYF. CDR3 sequence (DNA): TGTGCCAGCACCTCCGGATATTACGGGTACAGTGCAGATACGCAGTATTTT.

This clonotype was seen a few times. J is TRBJ2-3 and V is TRBV10-2; D unclear. Trimming took 9 bases from V and 0 from J, leaving 10 bases between them. The CDR3 consists of 13 residues. Germline V CDR1 and CDR2: WSHSY, SAAADI. The CDR3 spells CASTISSTDTQYF. CDR3 sequence (DNA): TGCGCCAGTACTATTTCTAGCACAGATACGCAGTATTTT.

Ten or more counts support this clonotype. The gene calls are TRBV4-3 and TRBJ2-4; D gene unclear. V lost 3 bases and J lost 0, with 15 bases in between. Germline lookup yields CDR1 LGHNA and CDR2 YSLEER. CDR3 length: 17 residues. The CDR3 spells CASSQRRAGLAKNIQYF. For the CDR3, the DNA is TGCGCCAGCAGCCAGAGAAGAGCTGGTCTAGCCAAAAACATTCAGTACTTC.

The genes are TRBV4-1 and TRBJ2-7, with D maybe TRBD1 (5 bases). Germline V CDR1 and CDR2: MGHRA, YSYEKL. The V end lost 0 bases, the J end lost 2 bases, and 11 bases lay between the germline ends. This CDR3 spans 15 amino acids. CDR3 amino acids: CASSQETDDAYEQYF. As DNA, the CDR3 is TGCGCCAGCAGCCAAGAGACAGATGATGCCTACGAGCAGTACTTC.

This clonotype occurred a few times. This chain connects TRBV27 to TRBJ2-1, with 8 nucleotides matching TRBD1. V shed 9 bases, J shed 2 bases, and the junction held 6 bases outside the gene matches. The CDR3 consists of 14 residues. The germline gives CDR1 MNHEY, CDR2 SMNVEV (reference sequence). CDR3 loop: CARPTQGAYNEQFF. CDR3 nucleotide sequence: TGTGCCAGGCCCACACAGGGGGCCTACAATGAGCAGTTCTTC.

This clonotype was detected only a few times. The V call is TRBV7-6, the J call TRBJ2-7, with 7 positions matching TRBD1. Germline lookup yields CDR1 SGHVS and CDR2 FNYEAQ. The CDR3 is 11 amino acids. Unmatched junction bases numbered 0, after V lost 8 bases and J lost 2 bases. The CDR3, as DNA: TGTGCCAGCCAGGGGGCCTACGAGCAGTACTTC. It encodes CASQGAYEQYF.

Many counts were recorded for this clonotype. This sequence joins TRBV12-3 or TRBV12-4 and TRBJ2-2; 7 nucleotides line up with TRBD1. The CDR3 spans 12 residues. Trimming at V came to 8 bases and at J to 5 bases, leaving 2 bases not matched to a gene. In nucleotides, the CDR3 is TGTGCCAGCCACAGGGGTACCGGGGAGCTGTTTTTT. Protein sequence: CASHRGTGELFF.

The sample holds a few counts of this clonotype. The chain is built from TRBV7-9 and TRBJ2-1; D uncertain. V was trimmed by 3 bases and J by 6 bases, leaving 6 bases between them. CDR3 length equals 12 residues. In germline, CDR1 is SEHNR, CDR2 FQNEAQ (reference sequence). The CDR3 spells CASSFGSNEQFF. The CDR3 nucleotides read TGTGCCAGCAGCTTCGGCAGCAATGAGCAGTTCTTC.

This clonotype was picked up a small number of times. The chain joins TRBV6-2 or TRBV6-3 to TRBJ2-3; D may correspond to TRBD1 or TRBD2 (5 bases each). Germline V gene data show CDR1 as MNHEY and CDR2 as SVGEGT. Trimming stripped 6 bases from V and 2 bases from J, with 12 bases between. This CDR3 spans 14 amino acids. This CDR3 is CASSSRGYTDTQYF. CDR3 coding DNA: TGTGCCAGCAGCTCGAGGGGATACACAGATACGCAGTATTTT.

In its sample, this clonotype was seen a few times. This sequence joins TRBV10-3 and TRBJ2-4; 9 bases line up with TRBD1. J was trimmed by 1 base and V by 11 bases; bases with no gene match: 15. Germline CDR1 reads ENHRY; CDR2 reads SYGVKD. The CDR3 spans 17 residues. CDR3 nucleotides: TGTGCCGTCCGGGACAGGGTGATTGCGGTGGCCAAAAACATTCAGTACTTC. Its protein is CAVRDRVIAVAKNIQYF.

The rearrangement joins TRBV25-1 to TRBJ1-1; weak D call: TRBD1 (5 bases). CDR3 length: 12 amino acids. Trimming pared 8 bases from V and 4 bases from J, leaving 11 bases between. The germline V gene encodes CDR1 MGHDK and CDR2 SYGVNS. CDR3 in amino acids: CASGFRATEAFF. The CDR3 nucleotides are TGTGCCAGCGGTTTCAGGGCCACTGAAGCTTTCTTT.

This clonotype was recorded a few times. This chain connects TRBV4-3 to TRBJ1-5; TRBD1 might be the D (5 bases). CDR1 and CDR2 (germline): LGHNA, YSLEER. Trimming shortened V by 0 bases and J by 7 bases, and 10 bases separated the two germline ends. The CDR3 spans 14 residues. In DNA form, the CDR3 reads TGCGCCAGCAGCCAAGATGGGGGGGTCCAGCCCCAGCATTTT. It encodes CASSQDGGVQPQHF.

The chain carries TRBV4-3 and TRBJ2-3, with D perhaps TRBD1 (6 bases). CDR1 and CDR2 from the germline V gene are LGHNA and YSLEER. V was pared by 3 bases and J by 8 bases, with 21 bases between. There are 16 residues in the CDR3. The CDR3 region is CASSHYVDRIRGTQYF. The CDR3 DNA reads as TGCGCCAGCAGCCACTACGTGGACAGAATCAGGGGTACGCAGTATTTT.

The chain employs TRBV4-3 and TRBJ2-5; 11 bases match TRBD2. The CDR3 is 16 residues long. CDR1 and CDR2 (germline): LGHNA, YSLEER. V shed 4 bases and J 5 bases; nucleotides not matched to a gene: 9. The CDR3 reads CASSPSLAGVGETQYF. CDR3 DNA sequence: TGCGCCAGCAGCCCCTCACTAGCGGGGGTGGGGGAGACCCAGTACTTC.

This clonotype turned up a few times. This sequence joins TRBV7-6 and TRBJ1-2; weak D call: TRBD1 (6 bases). This CDR3 is built from 14 residues. V lost 5 bases and J 3 bases, leaving 13 bases between the germline ends. Per germline, CDR1 SGHVS and CDR2 FNYEAQ. In DNA, the CDR3 is TGTGCCAGCAGCCCCTCAGGGACATACTATGGCTACACCTTC. It translates to CASSPSGTYYGYTF.

This clonotype came up a few times. The chain employs TRBV6-2 or TRBV6-3 and TRBJ2-7, with a weak D call TRBD2 (5 bases). The length of the CDR3 is 12 residues. With 4 bases removed from V and 6 bases from J, the gap between germline ends came to 10 bases. Per germline, CDR1 MNHEY and CDR2 SVGEGT. This CDR3 reads CASSSRTFEQYV. The CDR3 DNA follows: TGTGCCAGCAGTTCCCGGACTTTCGAGCAGTACGTC.